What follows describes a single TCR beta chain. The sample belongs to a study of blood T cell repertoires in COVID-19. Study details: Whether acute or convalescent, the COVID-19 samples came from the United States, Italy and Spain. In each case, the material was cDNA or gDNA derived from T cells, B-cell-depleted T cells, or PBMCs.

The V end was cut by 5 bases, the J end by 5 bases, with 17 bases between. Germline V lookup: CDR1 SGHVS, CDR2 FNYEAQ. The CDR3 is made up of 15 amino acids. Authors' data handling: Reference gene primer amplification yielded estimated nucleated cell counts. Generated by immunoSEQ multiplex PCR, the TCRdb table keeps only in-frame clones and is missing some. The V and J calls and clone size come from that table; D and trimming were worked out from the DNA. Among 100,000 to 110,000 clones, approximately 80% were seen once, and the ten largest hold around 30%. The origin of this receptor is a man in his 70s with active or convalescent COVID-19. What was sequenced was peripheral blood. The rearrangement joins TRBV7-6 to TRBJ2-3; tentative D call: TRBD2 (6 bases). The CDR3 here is CASSNRDSGLDTQYF. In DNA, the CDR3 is TGTGCCAGCAGCAACCGGGACTCTGGTTTAGATACGCAGTATTTT. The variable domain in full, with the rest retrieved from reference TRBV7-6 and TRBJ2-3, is GAGVSQSPRYKVTKRGQDVALRCDPISGHVSLYWYRQALGQGPEFLTYFNYEAQQDKSGLPNDRFSAERPEGSISTLTIQRTEQRDSAMYRCASSNRDSGLDTQYFGPGTRLTVL.